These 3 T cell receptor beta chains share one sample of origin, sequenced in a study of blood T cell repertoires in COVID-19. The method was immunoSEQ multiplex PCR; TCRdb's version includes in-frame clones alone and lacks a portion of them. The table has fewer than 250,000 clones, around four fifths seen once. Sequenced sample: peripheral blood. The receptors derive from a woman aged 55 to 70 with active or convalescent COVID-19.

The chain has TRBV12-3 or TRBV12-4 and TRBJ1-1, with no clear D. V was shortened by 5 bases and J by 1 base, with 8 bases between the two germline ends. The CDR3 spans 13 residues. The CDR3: CASSAGRNTEAFF. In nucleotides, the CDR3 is TGTGCCAGCAGTGCGGGTCGGAACACTGAAGCTTTCTTT.

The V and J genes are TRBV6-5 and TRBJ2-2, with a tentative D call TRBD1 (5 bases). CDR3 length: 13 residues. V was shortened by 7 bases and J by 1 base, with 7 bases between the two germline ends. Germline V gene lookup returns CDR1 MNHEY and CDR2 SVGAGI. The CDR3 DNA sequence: TGTGCCAGCATGGGGCGGAACACCGGGGAGCTGTTTTTT. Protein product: CASMGRNTGELFF.

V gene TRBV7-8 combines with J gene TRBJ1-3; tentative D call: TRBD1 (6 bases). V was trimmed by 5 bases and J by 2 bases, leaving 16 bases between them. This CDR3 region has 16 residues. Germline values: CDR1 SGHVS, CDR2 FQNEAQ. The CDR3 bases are TGTGCCAGCAGCACCCTAGACAGGCTTGCTGGAAACACCATATATTTT. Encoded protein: CASSTLDRLAGNTIYF. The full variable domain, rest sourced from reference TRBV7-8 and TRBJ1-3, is GAGVSQSPRYKVAKRGQDVALRCDPISGHVSLFWYQQALGQGPEFLTYFQNEAQLDKSGLPSDRFFAERPEGSVSTLKIQRTQQEDSAVYLCASSTLDRLAGNTIYFGEGSWLTVV.